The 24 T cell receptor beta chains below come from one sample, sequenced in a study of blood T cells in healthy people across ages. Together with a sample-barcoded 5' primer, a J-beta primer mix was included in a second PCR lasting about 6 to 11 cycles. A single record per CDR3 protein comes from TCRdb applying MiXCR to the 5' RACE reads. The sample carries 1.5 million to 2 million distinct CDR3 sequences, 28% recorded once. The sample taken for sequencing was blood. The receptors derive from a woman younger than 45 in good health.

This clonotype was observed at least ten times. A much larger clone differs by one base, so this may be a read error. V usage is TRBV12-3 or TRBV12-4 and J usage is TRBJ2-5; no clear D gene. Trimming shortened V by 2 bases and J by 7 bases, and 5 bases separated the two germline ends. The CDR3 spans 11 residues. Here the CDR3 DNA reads TGTGCCAGCAGTTTAAGAGGGACCCAGTACTTC. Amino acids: CASSLRGTQYF.

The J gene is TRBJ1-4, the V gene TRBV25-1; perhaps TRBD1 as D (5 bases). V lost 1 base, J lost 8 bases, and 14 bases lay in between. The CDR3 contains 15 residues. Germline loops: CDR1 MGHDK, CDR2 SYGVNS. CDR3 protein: CASSESSRVDEKLFF. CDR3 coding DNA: TGTGCCAGCAGTGAATCTAGCAGGGTGGACGAAAAACTGTTTTTT.

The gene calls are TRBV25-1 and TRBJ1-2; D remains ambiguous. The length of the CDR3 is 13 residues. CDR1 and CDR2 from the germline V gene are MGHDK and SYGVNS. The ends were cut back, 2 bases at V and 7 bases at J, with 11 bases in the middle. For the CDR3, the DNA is TGTGCCAGCAGTGAAAGACGTGAGGCTGGCTACACCTTC. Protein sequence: CASSERREAGYTF.

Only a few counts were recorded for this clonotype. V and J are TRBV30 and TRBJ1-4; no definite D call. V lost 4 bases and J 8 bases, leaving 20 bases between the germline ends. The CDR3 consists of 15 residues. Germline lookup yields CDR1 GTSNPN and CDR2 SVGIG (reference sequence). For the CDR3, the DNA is TGTGCCTGGAAAGTCCCCGGGTCCCTAGGGGAAAAACTGTTTTTT. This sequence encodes CAWKVPGSLGEKLFF. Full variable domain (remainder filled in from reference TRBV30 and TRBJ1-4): SQTIHQWPATLVQPVGSPLSLECTVEGTSNPNLYWYRQAAGRGLQLLFYSVGIGQISSEVPQNLSASRPQDRQFILSSKKLLLSDSGFYLCAWKVPGSLGEKLFFGSGTQLSVL.

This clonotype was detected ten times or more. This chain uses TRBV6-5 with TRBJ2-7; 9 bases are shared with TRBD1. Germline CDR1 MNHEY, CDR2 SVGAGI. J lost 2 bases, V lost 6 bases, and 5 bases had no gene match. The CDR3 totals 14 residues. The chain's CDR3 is CASSYGQGPYEQYF. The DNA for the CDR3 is TGTGCCAGCAGCTATGGACAGGGGCCCTACGAGCAGTACTTC.

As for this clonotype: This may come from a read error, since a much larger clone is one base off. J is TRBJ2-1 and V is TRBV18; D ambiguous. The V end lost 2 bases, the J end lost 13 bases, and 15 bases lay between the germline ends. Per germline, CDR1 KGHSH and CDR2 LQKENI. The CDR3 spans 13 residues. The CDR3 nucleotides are TGTGCCAGCTCACCATGGCAGTCAGAGACCCAGTTCTTC. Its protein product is CASSPWQSETQFF.

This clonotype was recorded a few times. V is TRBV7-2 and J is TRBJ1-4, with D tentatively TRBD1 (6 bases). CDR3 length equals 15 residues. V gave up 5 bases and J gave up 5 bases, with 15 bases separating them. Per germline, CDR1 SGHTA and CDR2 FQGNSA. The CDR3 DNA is TGTGCCAGCAGCCTACAGGGTCAGGCGAATGAAAAACTGTTTTTT. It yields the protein CASSLQGQANEKLFF.

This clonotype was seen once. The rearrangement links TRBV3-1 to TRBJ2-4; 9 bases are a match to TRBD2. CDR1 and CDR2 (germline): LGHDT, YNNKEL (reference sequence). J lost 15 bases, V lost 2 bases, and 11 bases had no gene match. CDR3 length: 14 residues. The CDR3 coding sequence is TGTGCCAGCAGCCAACCCGGGGCTAGCGGGGCGTCGTACTTC. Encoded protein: CASSQPGASGASYF. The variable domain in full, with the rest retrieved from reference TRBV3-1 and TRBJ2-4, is DTAVSQTPKYLVTQMGNDKSIKCEQNLGHDTMYWYKQDSKKFLKIMFSYNNKELIINETVPNRFSPKSPDKAHLNLHINSLELGDSAVYFCASSQPGASGASYFGAGTRLSVL.

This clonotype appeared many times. CDR3 sequence reads: CATANRAYEQYF. The CDR3 DNA reads as TGTGCCACCGCGAACAGGGCCTACGAGCAGTACTTC. The gene calls are TRBV24-1 and TRBJ2-7; a possible D gene is TRBD1 (6 bases). The germline V and J ends were trimmed by 9 bases and 2 bases, with 10 bases remaining between them. There are 12 residues in the CDR3. From germline, CDR1 is KGHDR and CDR2 SFDVKD.

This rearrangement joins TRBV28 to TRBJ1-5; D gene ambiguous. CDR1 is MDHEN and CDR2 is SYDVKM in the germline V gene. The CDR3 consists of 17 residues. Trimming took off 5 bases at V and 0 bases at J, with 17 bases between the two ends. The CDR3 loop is CASSPPRRSYSNQPQHF. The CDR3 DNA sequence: TGTGCCAGCAGTCCCCCCAGGAGATCATATAGCAATCAGCCCCAGCATTTT.

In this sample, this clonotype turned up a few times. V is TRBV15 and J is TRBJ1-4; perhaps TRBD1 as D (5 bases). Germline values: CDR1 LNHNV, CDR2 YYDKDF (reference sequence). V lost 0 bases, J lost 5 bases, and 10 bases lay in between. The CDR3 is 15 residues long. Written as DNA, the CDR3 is TGTGCCACCAGCAGAGACGTGGGGGGGAATGAAAAACTGTTTTTT. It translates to CATSRDVGGNEKLFF.

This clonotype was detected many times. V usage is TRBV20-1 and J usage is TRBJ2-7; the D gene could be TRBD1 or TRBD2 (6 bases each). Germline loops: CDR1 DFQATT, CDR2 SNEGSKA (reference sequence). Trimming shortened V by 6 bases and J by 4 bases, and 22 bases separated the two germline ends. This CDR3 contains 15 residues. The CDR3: CSAKRAKGGRYEQYF. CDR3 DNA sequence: TGCAGTGCCAAGAGGGCGAAAGGGGGGAGGTACGAGCAGTACTTC.

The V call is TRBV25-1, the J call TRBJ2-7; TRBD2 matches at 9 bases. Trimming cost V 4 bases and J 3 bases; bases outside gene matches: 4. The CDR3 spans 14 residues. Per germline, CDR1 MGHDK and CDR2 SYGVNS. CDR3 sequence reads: CASSGGTSHYEQYF. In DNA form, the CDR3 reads TGTGCCAGCAGTGGGGGGACTAGCCACTACGAGCAGTACTTC.

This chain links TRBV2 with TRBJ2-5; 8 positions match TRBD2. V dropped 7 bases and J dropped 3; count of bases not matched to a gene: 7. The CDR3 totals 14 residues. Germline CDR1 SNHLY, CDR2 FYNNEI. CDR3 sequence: CASTPAGAEETQYF. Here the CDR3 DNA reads TGTGCCAGCACCCCAGCGGGAGCGGAAGAGACCCAGTACTTC. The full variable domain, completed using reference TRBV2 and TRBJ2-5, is EPEVTQTPSHQVTQMGQEVILRCVPISNHLYFYWYRQILGQKVEFLVSFYNNEISEKSEIFDDQFSVERPDGSNFTLKIRSTKLEDSAMYFCASTPAGAEETQYFGPGTRLLVL.

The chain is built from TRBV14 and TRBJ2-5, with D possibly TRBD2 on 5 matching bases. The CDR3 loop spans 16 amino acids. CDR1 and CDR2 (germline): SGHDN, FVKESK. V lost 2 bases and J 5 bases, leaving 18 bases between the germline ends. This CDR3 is CASSQTPLVGRETQYF. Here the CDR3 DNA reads TGTGCCAGCAGCCAAACGCCACTAGTGGGAAGGGAGACCCAGTACTTC.

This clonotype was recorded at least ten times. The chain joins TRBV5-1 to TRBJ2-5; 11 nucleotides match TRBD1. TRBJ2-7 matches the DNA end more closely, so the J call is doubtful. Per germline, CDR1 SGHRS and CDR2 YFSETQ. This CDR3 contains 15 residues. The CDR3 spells CASRSPGTGGPEQYF. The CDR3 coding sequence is TGCGCCAGCAGGTCCCCCGGGACAGGGGGTCCCGAGCAGTACTTC.

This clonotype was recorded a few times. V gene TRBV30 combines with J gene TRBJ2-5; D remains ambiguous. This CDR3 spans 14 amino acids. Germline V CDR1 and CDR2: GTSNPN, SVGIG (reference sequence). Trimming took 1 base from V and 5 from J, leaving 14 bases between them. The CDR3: CAWSDPNSEETQYF. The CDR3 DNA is TGTGCCTGGAGTGATCCCAACTCGGAGGAGACCCAGTACTTC.

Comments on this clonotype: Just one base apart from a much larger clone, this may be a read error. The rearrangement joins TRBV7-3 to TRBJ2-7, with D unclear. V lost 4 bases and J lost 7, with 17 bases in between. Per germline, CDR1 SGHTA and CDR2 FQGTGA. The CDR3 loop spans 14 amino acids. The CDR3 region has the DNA TGTGCCAGCAGCTCACGGGCTCAAAATGATGAGCAGTACTTC. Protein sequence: CASSSRAQNDEQYF.

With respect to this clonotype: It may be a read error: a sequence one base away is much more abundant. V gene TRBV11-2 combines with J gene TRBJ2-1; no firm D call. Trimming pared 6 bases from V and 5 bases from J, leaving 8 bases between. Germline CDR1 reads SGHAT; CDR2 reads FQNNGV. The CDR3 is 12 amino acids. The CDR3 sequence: CASSGANNEQFF. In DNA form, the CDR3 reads TGTGCCAGCAGTGGTGCAAACAATGAGCAGTTCTTC.

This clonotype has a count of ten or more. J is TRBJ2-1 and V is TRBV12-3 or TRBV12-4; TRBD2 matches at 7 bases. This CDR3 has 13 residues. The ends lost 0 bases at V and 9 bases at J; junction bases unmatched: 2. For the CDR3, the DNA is TGTGCCAGCAGTTTAGCGGGAGGGACTGAGCAGTTCTTC. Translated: CASSLAGGTEQFF.

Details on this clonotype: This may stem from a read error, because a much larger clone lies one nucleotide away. The DNA for the CDR3 is TGTGCCAGCAGCTTGGCGTCAGACCTACAAGAGACCCAGTTCTTC. Translating gives CASSLASDLQETQFF. The chain joins TRBV5-4 to TRBJ2-5; D not resolved. The end of the DNA aligns better with TRBJ2-1, so the J call may be wrong. The CDR3 covers 15 residues. Germline values: CDR1 SGHNT, CDR2 YYREEE (reference sequence).

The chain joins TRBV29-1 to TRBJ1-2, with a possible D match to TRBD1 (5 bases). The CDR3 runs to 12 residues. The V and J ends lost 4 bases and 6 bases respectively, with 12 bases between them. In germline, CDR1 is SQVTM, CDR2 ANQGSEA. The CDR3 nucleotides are TGCAGCGTTGGCGGTCAGGGTAATGGCTACACCTTC. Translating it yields CSVGGQGNGYTF.

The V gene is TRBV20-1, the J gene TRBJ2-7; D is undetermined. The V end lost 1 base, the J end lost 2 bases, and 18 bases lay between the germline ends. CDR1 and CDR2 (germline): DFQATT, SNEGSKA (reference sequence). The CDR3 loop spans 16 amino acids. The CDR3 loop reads CSARGSLYSYTYEQYF. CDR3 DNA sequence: TGCAGTGCTAGAGGTTCCCTGTACAGCTACACCTACGAGCAGTACTTC.

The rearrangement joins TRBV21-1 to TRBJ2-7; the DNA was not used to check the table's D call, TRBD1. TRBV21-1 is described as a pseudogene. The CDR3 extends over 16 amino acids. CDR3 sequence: CASSKGDSLSSYEQYF. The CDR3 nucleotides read TGTGCCAGCAGCAAAGGGGACAGTCTGAGCTCCTACGAGCAGTACTTC.